The 10 T cell receptor beta chains below all came from one sample that was sequenced in a study of T cell responses to AZD1222 COVID-19 vaccine. The repertoire was sequenced with immunoSEQ multiplex PCR; TCRdb's copy has only in-frame clones and lacks some. The data hold 120,000 or so clones, with around 84% observed a single time. The sequencing here drew on peripheral blood, taken 28 days after the second AZD1222 dose. All receptors come from an adult who received the AZD1222 COVID-19 vaccine.

This chain connects TRBV4-2 to TRBJ2-7, with D maybe TRBD2 (6 bases). The CDR3 is 16 residues long. Germline-derived CDR1 and CDR2 are LGHNA and YNFKEQ. V dropped 1 base and J dropped 0 bases, with 13 bases sitting between them. CDR3 bases: TGTGCCAGCAGCCAAGTCTCGGGCGGGGCCTCCTACGAGCAGTACTTC. Amino acids: CASSQVSGGASYEQYF.

The genes are TRBV4-1 and TRBJ2-1; D unclear. V was clipped by 0 bases and J by 10 bases, with 19 bases between them. The CDR3 sequence is 16 residues long. CDR1 is MGHRA and CDR2 is YSYEKL in the germline V gene. Here the CDR3 reads CASSQEVETPNAEQFF. CDR3 bases: TGCGCCAGCAGCCAAGAGGTTGAGACCCCCAATGCGGAGCAGTTCTTC.

The chain is built from TRBV14 and TRBJ2-6, with D tentatively TRBD2 (6 bases). Germline CDR1 and CDR2: SGHDN and FVKESK. CDR3 length: 19 residues. V was pared by 2 bases and J by 0 bases, with 17 bases between. The CDR3 loop reads CASSQRAWGGYSGANVLTF. In DNA form, the CDR3 reads TGTGCCAGCAGCCAAAGGGCCTGGGGAGGATACTCTGGGGCCAACGTCCTGACTTTC.

The gene calls are TRBV27 and TRBJ2-1; D unresolved. The CDR3 extends over 14 amino acids. In germline, CDR1 is MNHEY, CDR2 SMNVEV (reference sequence). With 6 bases removed from V and 2 bases from J, the gap between germline ends came to 11 bases. The CDR3 DNA is TGTGCCAGCAGGGGCATGAGTACCTACAATGAGCAGTTCTTC. Encoded protein: CASRGMSTYNEQFF.

The rearrangement uses TRBV27 and TRBJ1-5; tentatively, D is TRBD1 (6 bases). The germline CDR1 and CDR2 sequences are MNHEY and SMNVEV (reference sequence). The CDR3 spans 14 residues. Trimming pared 5 bases from V and 6 bases from J, leaving 14 bases between. The CDR3 is CASSPRTVLQPQHF. The CDR3 nucleotides read TGTGCCAGCAGTCCGCGGACAGTTCTTCAGCCCCAGCATTTT.

The CDR3 sequence is CASRLRGLGSPLHF. The DNA of the CDR3 is TGTGCCAGTCGCTTAAGGGGGCTTGGTTCACCCCTCCACTTT. The chain carries TRBV28 and TRBJ1-6; 7 nucleotides match TRBD1. Germline V lookup: CDR1 MDHEN, CDR2 SYDVKM. With 9 bases clipped from V and 9 bases from J, the junction kept 11 bases outside the gene matches. The CDR3 has 14 amino acids.

The gene calls are TRBV4-3 and TRBJ1-1; 7 bases map to TRBD1. V shed 3 bases and J 2 bases; nucleotides not matched to a gene: 9. Germline V lookup: CDR1 LGHNA, CDR2 YSLEER. The CDR3 runs to 16 residues. The CDR3 protein is CASSQLTGVGNTEAFF. As DNA, the CDR3 is TGCGCCAGCAGCCAGCTAACAGGGGTCGGTAACACTGAAGCTTTCTTT.

The chain is built from TRBV7-8 and TRBJ2-7, with TRBD2 matching 8 bases. Trimming at V came to 8 bases and at J to 1 base, leaving 10 bases not matched to a gene. Germline lookup yields CDR1 SGHVS and CDR2 FQNEAQ. The CDR3 has 15 residues. CDR3 amino acids: CASRSRGGVSYEQYF. For the CDR3, the DNA is TGTGCCAGCCGCTCCCGGGGGGGGGTATCCTACGAGCAGTACTTC.

The rearrangement uses TRBV7-8 and TRBJ2-7; 8 nucleotides match TRBD2. The junction had 9 bases not matched to a gene; V was cut back by 5 bases and J by 0 bases. CDR3 length: 16 amino acids. The V gene's germline CDR1 is SGHVS and CDR2 FQNEAQ. The CDR3 spells CASSVLTSGFSYEQYF. CDR3 sequence (DNA): TGTGCCAGCAGCGTCTTAACTAGCGGATTCTCCTACGAGCAGTACTTC.

The V call is TRBV2, the J call TRBJ1-6; D gene ambiguous. Per the germline V gene, CDR1 is SNHLY and CDR2 is FYNNEI. Trimming cost V 10 bases and J 7 bases, with 20 bases left between them. The CDR3 loop spans 15 amino acids. The CDR3 bases are TGTGCCATCGACAAAGCAGAAGGTAGAAATTCACCCCTCCACTTT. Translating gives CAIDKAEGRNSPLHF.